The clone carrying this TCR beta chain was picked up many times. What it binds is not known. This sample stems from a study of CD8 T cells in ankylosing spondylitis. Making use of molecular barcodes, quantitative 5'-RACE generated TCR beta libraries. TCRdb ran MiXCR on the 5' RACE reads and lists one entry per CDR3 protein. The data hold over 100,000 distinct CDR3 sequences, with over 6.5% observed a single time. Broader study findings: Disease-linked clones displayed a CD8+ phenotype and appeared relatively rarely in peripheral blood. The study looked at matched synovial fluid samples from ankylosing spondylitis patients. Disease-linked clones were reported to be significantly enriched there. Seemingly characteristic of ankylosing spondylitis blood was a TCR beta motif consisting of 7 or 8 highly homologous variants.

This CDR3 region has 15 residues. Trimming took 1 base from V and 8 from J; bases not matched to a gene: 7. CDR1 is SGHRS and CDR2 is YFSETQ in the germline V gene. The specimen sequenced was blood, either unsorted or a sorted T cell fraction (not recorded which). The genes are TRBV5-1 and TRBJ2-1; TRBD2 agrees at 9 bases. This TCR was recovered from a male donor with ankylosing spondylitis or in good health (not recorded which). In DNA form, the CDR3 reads TGCGCCAGCAGCTTGTTGCTAGCGGGATGGGATGAGCAGTTCTTC. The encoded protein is CASSLLLAGWDEQFF.